These 7 T cell receptor beta chains originate from one sample sequenced in a study of OX40 agonist ivuxolimab in advanced cancers. Generated by immunoSEQ multiplex PCR, the TCRdb table keeps only in-frame clones and is missing some. The table records some 69,000 clones, about nine tenths of them present only once. Here the sequenced sample was CD4+ or CD8+ T cells sorted from blood, taken in a trial of the OX40 agonist ivuxolimab. The receptors here all came from an adult with an advanced solid tumor such as melanoma, head and neck, liver or kidney cancer.

This clone occurred once. The chain employs TRBV5-1 and TRBJ1-2; 8 positions agree with TRBD1. Per the germline V gene, CDR1 is SGHRS and CDR2 is YFSETQ. The CDR3 spans 13 residues. V trimming: 4 bases; J trimming: 7 bases; junction bases outside the gene matches: 6. This chain's CDR3 is CASSPQGARGYTF. CDR3 in DNA: TGCGCCAGCAGCCCCCAGGGGGCCCGTGGCTACACCTTC.

V gene TRBV10-1 combines with J gene TRBJ2-7; 7 nucleotides match TRBD1. Germline trimming cut 0 bases from V and 0 bases from J; bases unmatched to any gene: 8. The CDR3 sequence is 17 residues long. The V gene's germline CDR1 is WNHNN and CDR2 SYGVQD (reference sequence). In DNA, the CDR3 is TGCGCCAGCAGTGAGTCCAAGGGACAGCGATCCTCCTACGAGCAGTACTTC. It is translated as CASSESKGQRSSYEQYF.

The V gene is TRBV2, the J gene TRBJ1-1; D gene unclear. This CDR3 contains 13 residues. The ends were cut back, 7 bases at V and 6 bases at J, with 15 bases in the middle. Germline V gives CDR1 SNHLY, CDR2 FYNNEI. The CDR3 is CASILDRTPEAFF. For the CDR3, the DNA is TGTGCCAGCATACTCGACCGGACGCCTGAAGCTTTCTTT.

This chain links TRBV19 with TRBJ2-7; no firm D call. The CDR3 loop spans 15 amino acids. Germline assignment: CDR1 LNHDA and CDR2 SQIVND (reference sequence). Trimming removed 3 bases at V and 0 bases at J, with 12 bases between. The CDR3 is CASSIGATRSYEQYF. The CDR3 DNA is TGTGCCAGTAGTATTGGAGCGACTCGCTCCTACGAGCAGTACTTC. Based on the CDR3 plus reference TRBV19 and TRBJ2-7, the full variable domain is DGGITQSPKYLFRKEGQNVTLSCEQNLNHDAMYWYRQDPGQGLRLIYYSQIVNDFQKGDIAEGYSVSREKKESFPLTVTSAQKNPTAFYLCASSIGATRSYEQYFGPGTRLTVT.

The chain is built from TRBV7-9 and TRBJ1-2, with D unclear. CDR3 length: 14 amino acids. Germline V gives CDR1 SEHNR, CDR2 FQNEAQ (reference sequence). The germline V and J ends were trimmed by 5 bases and 8 bases, with 18 bases remaining between them. The CDR3 bases are TGTGCCAGCAGCGCCCGGGAGGGCGCTCGGGGCTACACCTTC. Encoded protein: CASSAREGARGYTF.

V gene TRBV9 combines with J gene TRBJ1-2; D is ambiguous. From germline, CDR1 is SGDLS and CDR2 YYNGEE. V lost 4 bases to trimming and J lost 2 bases, with 18 bases between them. This CDR3 contains 16 residues. The chain's CDR3 is CASSPHRAAGNYGYTF. Here the CDR3 DNA reads TGTGCCAGCAGCCCCCACCGGGCCGCTGGAAACTATGGCTACACCTTC.

This chain's CDR3 is CSVDKGGGGGTEAFF. CDR3 nucleotides: TGCAGCGTTGACAAAGGAGGGGGGGGAGGCACTGAAGCTTTCTTT. The rearrangement uses TRBV29-1 and TRBJ1-1; tentative D call: TRBD1 (6 bases). V was cut by 3 bases and J by 4 bases, with 18 bases left in between. The germline V gene encodes CDR1 SQVTM and CDR2 ANQGSEA. The CDR3 runs to 15 residues.